These T cell receptor beta chains were read from a single sample in a study of cytomegalovirus exposure and HLA in healthy donors. Only in-frame clones appear in the TCRdb table, and some are missing; sequencing was by immunoSEQ multiplex PCR. The sample table includes roughly 80,000 clones. Sample: PBMCs. The receptors shown here come from a girl between 10 and 17 years old in good health and CMV-seropositive. CDR3s include the opening cysteine and the closing phenylalanine or tryptophan. A D gene is named only where the DNA matches it firmly.

d_gene,j_gene,v_gene,CDR3nt,CDR3aa
NA,TRBJ2-3,TRBV2,TGTGCCAGCAGTCTACAGGGTCTTAGCACAGATACGCAGTATTTT,CASSLQGLSTDTQYF
NA,TRBJ1-2,TRBV9,TGTGCCAGCAGCCCTCGGGGAACCACGGGAAAGGCTGATGGCTACACCTTC,CASSPRGTTGKADGYTF
NA,TRBJ1-6,TRBV4-1,TGCGCCAGCAGGGAGGCCTTCCTAGATTCACCCCTCCACTTT,CASREAFLDSPLHF
NA,TRBJ2-7,TRBV7-2,TGTGCCAGCAGCTCTGCGTTTAACTCCTACGAGCAGTACTTC,CASSSAFNSYEQYF
NA,TRBJ1-5,TRBV6-1,TGTGCCAGCAGTGATTTTGCAAGCCGTCAGCCCCAGCATTTT,CASSDFASRQPQHF
NA,TRBJ2-3,TRBV5-1,TGCGCCAGCTTTAAGCGGAACACAGATACGCAGTATTTT,CASFKRNTDTQYF
NA,TRBJ1-1,TRBV5-1,TGCGCCAGCAGCTACGGAGGAATGAACACTGAAGCTTTCTTT,CASSYGGMNTEAFF
TRBD2,TRBJ2-7,TRBV5-6,TGTGCCAGCAGCTCTAGCGGGGATATCAAACCCTACGAGCAGTACTTC,CASSSSGDIKPYEQYF
TRBD1,TRBJ1-1,TRBV27,TGTGCCAGCAGAACCTTGGGACAGGGAGGGGTCATGAACACTGAAGCTTTCTTT,CASRTLGQGGVMNTEAFF
NA,TRBJ1-5,TRBV4-2,TGTGCCAGCAGCCAAGATGTCCGAGGGAGGCAGCCCCAGCATTTT,CASSQDVRGRQPQHF
NA,TRBJ1-2,TRBV5-1,TGCGCCAGCAGCCCGCGGCGGGGTTATGACTATGGCTACACCTTC,CASSPRRGYDYGYTF
NA,TRBJ1-5,TRBV2,TGTGCCAGCAAGGCGGTAAATCAGCCCCAGCATTTT,CASKAVNQPQHF
TRBD1,TRBJ2-7,TRBV7-9,TGTGCCAGCAGCCCATGGGGACAGGGTCCCTACGAGCAGTACTTC,CASSPWGQGPYEQYF
NA,TRBJ1-5,TRBV19,TGTGCCAGTAGTAGCGGACAGAGCGATCAGCCCCAGCATTTT,CASSSGQSDQPQHF
TRBD1,TRBJ1-1,TRBV2,TGTGCCAGCAGTTACGGGACAGGAAACATGAACACTGAAGCTTTCTTT,CASSYGTGNMNTEAFF
NA,TRBJ1-1,TRBV29-1,TGCAGCACAAGGACATCGAACACTGAAGCTTTCTTT,CSTRTSNTEAFF
NA,TRBJ1-4,TRBV5-1,TGCGCCAGCAGCCCGGGGGGTCAGGAAAAACTGTTTTTT,CASSPGGQEKLFF